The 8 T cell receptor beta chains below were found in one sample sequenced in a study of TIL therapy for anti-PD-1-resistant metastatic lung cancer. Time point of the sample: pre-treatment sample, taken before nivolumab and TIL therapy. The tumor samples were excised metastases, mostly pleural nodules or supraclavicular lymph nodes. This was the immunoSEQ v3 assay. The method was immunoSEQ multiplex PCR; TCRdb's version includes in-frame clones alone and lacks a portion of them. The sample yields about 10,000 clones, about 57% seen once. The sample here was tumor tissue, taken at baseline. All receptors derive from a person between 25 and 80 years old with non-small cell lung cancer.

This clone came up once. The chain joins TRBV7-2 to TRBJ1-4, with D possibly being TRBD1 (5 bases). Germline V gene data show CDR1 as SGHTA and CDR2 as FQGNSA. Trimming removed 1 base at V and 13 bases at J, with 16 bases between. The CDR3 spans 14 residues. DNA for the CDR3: TGTGCCAGCAGCTTAGTTGGCCCCCAGGGAATACTGTTTTTT. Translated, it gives CASSLVGPQGILFF.

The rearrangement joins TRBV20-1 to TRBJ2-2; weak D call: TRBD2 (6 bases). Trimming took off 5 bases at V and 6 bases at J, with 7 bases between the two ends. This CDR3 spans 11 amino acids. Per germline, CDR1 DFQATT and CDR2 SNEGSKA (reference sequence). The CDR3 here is CSAGRPGELFF. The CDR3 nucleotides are TGCAGTGCTGGGAGGCCCGGGGAGCTGTTTTTT.

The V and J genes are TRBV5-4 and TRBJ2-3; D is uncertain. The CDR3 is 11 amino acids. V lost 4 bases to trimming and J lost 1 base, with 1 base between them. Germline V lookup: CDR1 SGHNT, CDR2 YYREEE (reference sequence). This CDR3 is CASSRTDTQYF. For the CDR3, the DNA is TGTGCCAGCAGCCGCACAGATACGCAGTATTTT.

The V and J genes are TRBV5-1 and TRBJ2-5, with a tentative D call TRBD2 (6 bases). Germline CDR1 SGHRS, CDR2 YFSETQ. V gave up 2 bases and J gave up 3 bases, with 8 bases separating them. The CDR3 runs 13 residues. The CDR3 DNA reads TGCGCCAGCAGCTTCTCTAGCGAAGAGACCCAGTACTTC. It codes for CASSFSSEETQYF.

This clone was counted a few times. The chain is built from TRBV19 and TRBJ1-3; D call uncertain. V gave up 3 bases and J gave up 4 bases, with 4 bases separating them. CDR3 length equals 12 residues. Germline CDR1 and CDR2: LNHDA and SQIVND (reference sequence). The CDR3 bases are TGTGCCAGTAGTATGAGGGGAAACACCATATATTTT. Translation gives CASSMRGNTIYF.

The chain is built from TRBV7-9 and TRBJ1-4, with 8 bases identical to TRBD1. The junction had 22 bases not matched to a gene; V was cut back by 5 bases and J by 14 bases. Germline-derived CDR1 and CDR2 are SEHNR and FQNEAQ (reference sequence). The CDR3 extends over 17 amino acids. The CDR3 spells CASSQQTGVLGSSWLFF. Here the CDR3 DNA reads TGTGCCAGCAGCCAGCAGACAGGGGTCTTGGGGTCCTCCTGGCTGTTTTTT. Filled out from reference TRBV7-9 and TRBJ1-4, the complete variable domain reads DTGVSQNPRHKITKRGQNVTFRCDPISEHNRLYWYRQTLGQGPEFLTYFQNEAQLEKSRLLSDRFSAERPKGSFSTLEIQRTEQGDSAMYLCASSQQTGVLGSSWLFFGSGTQLSVL.

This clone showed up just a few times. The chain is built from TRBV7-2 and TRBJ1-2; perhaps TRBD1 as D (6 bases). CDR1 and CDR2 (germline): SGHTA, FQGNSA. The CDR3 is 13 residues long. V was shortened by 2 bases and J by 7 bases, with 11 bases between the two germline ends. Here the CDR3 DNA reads TGTGCCAGCAGCTTACAGGGGTGGGGTGGCTACACCTTC. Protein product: CASSLQGWGGYTF.

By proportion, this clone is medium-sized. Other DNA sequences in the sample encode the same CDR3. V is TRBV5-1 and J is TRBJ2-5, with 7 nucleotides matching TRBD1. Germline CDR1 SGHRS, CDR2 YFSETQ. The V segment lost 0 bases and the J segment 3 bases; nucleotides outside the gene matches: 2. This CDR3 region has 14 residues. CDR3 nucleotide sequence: TGCGCCAGCAGCTTGGCCGACAGGGAAGAGACCCAGTACTTC. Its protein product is CASSLADREETQYF.